These 32 T cell receptor beta chains were all obtained from the same sample, sequenced in a study of T cells in Graves' hyperthyroidism and ophthalmopathy. TCR beta CDR3 regions were amplified from RNA. HTBI primers were used for first-round RT-PCR of the TCR CDR3. One entry per CDR3 protein, called by TCRdb with MiXCR from the multiplex PCR reads. The table includes 350,000 or so distinct CDR3 sequences, roughly a fifth detected once. Input material: blood. The receptors come from a woman aged 45-59 years with Graves' hyperthyroidism.

This clonotype was recorded many times. The V and J genes are TRBV5-1 and TRBJ2-5; unclear D gene. This CDR3 contains 13 residues. Per germline, CDR1 SGHRS and CDR2 YFSETQ. With 0 bases removed from V and 5 bases from J, the gap between germline ends came to 8 bases. This CDR3 is CASSLGGSETQYF. The DNA of the CDR3 is TGCGCCAGCAGCTTGGGGGGTTCCGAGACCCAGTACTTC.

There are many counts of this clonotype. The chain employs TRBV5-6 and TRBJ1-5; no definite D call. V was clipped by 1 base and J by 2 bases, with 13 bases between them. The germline V gene has CDR1 SGHDT and CDR2 YYEEEE. The CDR3 length is 16 residues. The chain's CDR3 is CASSLYGERGNQPQHF. As DNA, the CDR3 is TGTGCCAGCAGCTTGTACGGGGAGAGGGGCAATCAGCCCCAGCATTTT.

Many counts were recorded for this clonotype. The chain carries TRBV5-8 and TRBJ2-7; D remains ambiguous. This CDR3 has 11 residues. The germline V and J ends were trimmed by 6 bases and 5 bases, with 9 bases remaining between them. CDR1 and CDR2 (germline): SGHTS, YDEGEE. CDR3 bases: TGTGCCAGCATTGGGCACCACGAGCAGTACTTC. This encodes CASIGHHEQYF. The whole variable domain, filled in from reference TRBV5-8 and TRBJ2-7, reads EAGVTQSPTHLIKTRGQQATLRCSPISGHTSVYWYQQALGLGLQFLLWYDEGEERNRGNFPPRFSGRQFPNYSSELNVNALELEDSALYLCASIGHHEQYFGPGTRLTVT.

This clonotype occurred many times. This rearrangement joins TRBV11-3 to TRBJ1-6, with D perhaps TRBD1 (6 bases). The CDR3 is made up of 15 amino acids. Germline values: CDR1 SGHNT, CDR2 YENEEA. V was clipped by 5 bases and J by 0 bases, with 8 bases between them. The CDR3 here is CASSADSSYNSPLHF. The CDR3 bases are TGTGCCAGCAGCGCGGACAGCTCCTATAATTCACCCCTCCACTTT.

This clonotype turned up a few times. The rearrangement joins TRBV20-1 to TRBJ1-1, with 12 bases fitting TRBD1. This CDR3 has 15 amino acids. V was clipped by 5 bases and J by 10 bases; unmatched bases: 14. Germline loops: CDR1 DFQATT, CDR2 SNEGSKA (reference sequence). CDR3 amino acids: CSASSPGQGAVRAFF. For the CDR3, the DNA is TGCAGTGCTTCAAGTCCGGGACAGGGGGCTGTGAGAGCTTTCTTT.

This clonotype was found many times. The V call is TRBV6-2 or TRBV6-3, the J call TRBJ2-7; 10 bases agree with TRBD2. The CDR3 is 18 amino acids. V trimming: 0 bases; J trimming: 3 bases; junction bases outside the gene matches: 11. In germline, CDR1 is MNHEY, CDR2 SVGEGT. The CDR3 region is CASSYSGDSGGEIYEQYF. Written as DNA, the CDR3 is TGTGCCAGCAGTTACTCGGGAGACAGCGGGGGGGAAATCTACGAGCAGTACTTC.

This clonotype was seen at least ten times. This chain joins TRBV7-9 and TRBJ1-2, with D possibly being TRBD1 (5 bases). Germline CDR1 reads SEHNR; CDR2 reads FQNEAQ (reference sequence). This CDR3 is built from 15 residues. Trimming removed 5 bases from V and 0 bases from J, with 13 bases in between. The CDR3 sequence is CASSQGVLANYGYTF. The CDR3 DNA is TGTGCCAGCAGCCAAGGGGTGCTAGCTAACTATGGCTACACCTTC.

The chain is built from TRBV6-1 and TRBJ1-5, with D perhaps matching TRBD1 (5 bases). The length of the CDR3 is 14 residues. Deletions cut 5 bases from V and 3 bases from J, with 11 bases between. Germline V gene sequence: CDR1 MNHNS, CDR2 SASEGT. The CDR3 spells CASSPTAYNQPQHF. In DNA, the CDR3 is TGTGCCAGCAGTCCGACAGCTTACAATCAGCCCCAGCATTTT.

The table lists this clonotype with many counts. The V call is TRBV14, the J call TRBJ2-2; 10 nucleotides agree with TRBD1. From germline, CDR1 is SGHDN and CDR2 FVKESK. J was trimmed by 4 bases and V by 4 bases; bases with no gene match: 6. This CDR3 has 16 amino acids. DNA for the CDR3: TGTGCCAGCAGCCTCGCGGGACAGGGGTCCACCGGGGAGCTGTTTTTT. Protein product: CASSLAGQGSTGELFF.

This clonotype was observed a handful of times. The chain has TRBV11-2 and TRBJ2-5, with 7 bases that match TRBD1. The CDR3 runs to 15 residues. Germline V CDR1 and CDR2: SGHAT, FQNNGV. V gave up 5 bases and J gave up 2 bases; unmatched junction bases: 8. CDR3 nucleotides: TGTGCCAGCAGCACACGACAGGGAAGGCAAGAGACCCAGTACTTC. Protein product: CASSTRQGRQETQYF.

This clonotype was detected ten times or more. V usage is TRBV5-1 and J usage is TRBJ2-4; D possibly uses TRBD1 or TRBD2 (5 bases each). V was pared by 4 bases and J by 11 bases, with 19 bases between. Germline CDR1 is SGHRS and CDR2 is YFSETQ. This CDR3 has 14 amino acids. The CDR3 coding sequence is TGCGCCAGCAGCCCAGCCGGGACCCCAGAAGTTCAGTACTTC. It translates to CASSPAGTPEVQYF.

The CDR3 region is CADKGGPNEKLFF. DNA of the CDR3: TGTGCCGACAAAGGCGGCCCTAATGAAAAACTGTTTTTT. The gene calls are TRBV19 and TRBJ1-4, with no clear D. Trimming stripped 11 bases from V and 3 bases from J, with 13 bases between. Per germline, CDR1 LNHDA and CDR2 SQIVND (reference sequence). This CDR3 has 13 residues.

This clonotype came up many times. The gene calls are TRBV10-2 and TRBJ2-7, with D possibly matching TRBD2 (5 bases). In germline, CDR1 is WSHSY, CDR2 SAAADI. The CDR3 consists of 12 residues. V was pared by 4 bases and J by 3 bases, with 7 bases between. Here the CDR3 reads CASSASGYEQYF. DNA for the CDR3: TGCGCCAGCAGTGCCAGCGGCTACGAGCAGTACTTC.

This clonotype has a count of ten or more. The chain couples TRBV7-9 to TRBJ1-1, with D possibly being TRBD1 (5 bases). Trimming cost V 5 bases and J 6 bases, with 13 bases left between them. The germline V gene has CDR1 SEHNR and CDR2 FQNEAQ (reference sequence). The CDR3 is made up of 13 amino acids. CDR3 DNA sequence: TGTGCCAGCAGCATCCCGGGACGCCCTGAAGCTTTCTTT. This translates into CASSIPGRPEAFF. Together with reference TRBV7-9 and TRBJ1-1, the CDR3 gives the full variable domain: DTGVSQNPRHKITKRGQNVTFRCDPISEHNRLYWYRQTLGQGPEFLTYFQNEAQLEKSRLLSDRFSAERPKGSFSTLEIQRTEQGDSAMYLCASSIPGRPEAFFGQGTRLTVV.

There are many counts of this clonotype. CDR3 nucleotides: TGTGCCAGCAGCGTAGGGGCTACCGGAACCGGGGAGCTGTTTTTT. Its protein is CASSVGATGTGELFF. The chain uses TRBV9 and TRBJ2-2; no clear D gene. Trimming took 0 bases from V and 5 from J, leaving 11 bases between them. This CDR3 is built from 15 residues. The germline CDR1 and CDR2 sequences are SGDLS and YYNGEE.

The V and J genes are TRBV13 and TRBJ1-5; D is undetermined. This CDR3 region has 14 residues. Germline V lookup: CDR1 PRHDT, CDR2 FYEKMQ (reference sequence). V was pared by 4 bases and J by 1 base, with 8 bases between. CDR3 protein: CASSSSASNQPQHF. The DNA of the CDR3 is TGTGCCAGCAGCTCCAGCGCCAGCAATCAGCCCCAGCATTTT.

The V and J genes are TRBV5-1 and TRBJ1-4, with TRBD1 as a possible D gene (6 bases). V lost 3 bases and J 5 bases, leaving 11 bases between the germline ends. CDR1 SGHRS and CDR2 YFSETQ come from the germline V gene. This CDR3 is 14 amino acids long. The CDR3 DNA reads as TGCGCCAGCAGCTCAGGACAGATAAATGAAAAACTGTTTTTT. Translated: CASSSGQINEKLFF.

This clonotype has more than one count but fewer than ten. The CDR3 end shows no conserved phenylalanine or tryptophan, and so a read error is likely. The CDR3 spells CSARDLRTSGSLTDTQYS. The CDR3 bases are TGCAGTGCTAGAGACCTGAGGACTAGCGGGAGTCTCACAGATACGCAGTATTCT. J is TRBJ2-3 and V is TRBV20-1, with 13 bases that match TRBD2. Trimming cost V 0 bases and J 2 bases; bases outside gene matches: 8. The CDR3 has 18 residues. The germline V gene encodes CDR1 DFQATT and CDR2 SNEGSKA (reference sequence).

The V gene is TRBV12-3 or TRBV12-4, the J gene TRBJ1-1, with D possibly being TRBD1 (5 bases). This CDR3 has 14 amino acids. V gave up 3 bases and J gave up 0 bases, with 8 bases separating them. CDR3 in DNA: TGTGCCAGCAGTTTTCAAGGGGTGAACACTGAAGCTTTCTTT. This codes for CASSFQGVNTEAFF.

The chain has TRBV9 and TRBJ2-7; 10 positions match TRBD1. This CDR3 spans 18 amino acids. Germline loops: CDR1 SGDLS, CDR2 YYNGEE. V was pared by 0 bases and J by 8 bases, with 17 bases of the junction left unmatched. The CDR3 sequence is CASSVAPDFDRGLAKQYF. In DNA form, the CDR3 reads TGTGCCAGCAGCGTAGCTCCTGACTTTGACAGGGGGCTTGCCAAGCAGTACTTC.

This chain uses TRBV11-3 with TRBJ2-7; D call uncertain. CDR1 is SGHNT, CDR2 YENEEA, per germline. The CDR3 spans 13 residues. V lost 5 bases, J lost 5 bases, and 13 bases lay in between. The CDR3 region has the DNA TGTGCCAGCAGCCCCTACAGTAGGCACGAGCAGTACTTC. It codes for CASSPYSRHEQYF.

In the case of this clonotype: This may be a read error: a much more frequent sequence differs by one nucleotide. This is likely a read error, given that the CDR3 carries no conserved phenylalanine or tryptophan at its end. The chain employs TRBV28 and TRBJ1-1; tentatively, D is TRBD1 (6 bases). V dropped 2 bases and J dropped 6 bases, with 10 bases sitting between them. Germline-derived CDR1 and CDR2 are MDHEN and SYDVKM. The CDR3 spans 13 residues. For the CDR3, the DNA is TGTGCCAGCAGTTTAAGGGGGGGGGCTGAAGCTTTCTCT. Encoded protein: CASSLRGGAEAFS.

Ten or more counts support this clonotype. The chain combines TRBV2 with TRBJ2-2, with 12 bases that match TRBD1. Germline-derived CDR1 and CDR2 are SNHLY and FYNNEI. Trimming at V came to 6 bases and at J to 5 bases, leaving 4 bases not matched to a gene. This CDR3 comprises 15 residues. The CDR3 sequence is CASRGQGARTGELFF. Here the CDR3 DNA reads TGTGCCAGCAGGGGACAGGGGGCGCGAACCGGGGAGCTGTTTTTT.

This rearrangement joins TRBV5-5 to TRBJ1-1; no clear D. Germline loops: CDR1 SGHKS, CDR2 YYEKEE (reference sequence). Trimming removed 0 bases at V and 4 bases at J, with 13 bases between. This CDR3 has 15 amino acids. Written as DNA, the CDR3 is TGTGCCAGCAGCTTGGGTCCCCTGTCAGGCACTGAAGCTTTCTTT. Amino acid sequence: CASSLGPLSGTEAFF.

This clonotype was detected many times. The chain links TRBV20-1 to TRBJ2-2, with 9 bases aligning to TRBD1. The CDR3 length is 15 residues. With 0 bases clipped from V and 9 bases from J, the junction kept 8 bases outside the gene matches. CDR1 and CDR2 from the germline V gene are DFQATT and SNEGSKA (reference sequence). This CDR3 is CSAREGGQGLRELFF. The CDR3 DNA reads TGCAGTGCTAGAGAGGGGGGACAGGGACTCAGGGAGCTGTTTTTT.

The chain carries TRBV3-1 and TRBJ2-7; D might be TRBD1 (7 bases). V lost 1 base and J 4 bases, leaving 17 bases between the germline ends. This CDR3 has 16 amino acids. In germline, CDR1 is LGHDT, CDR2 YNNKEL (reference sequence). CDR3 protein: CASSQGGAGGRYEQYF. DNA for the CDR3: TGTGCCAGCAGCCAAGGAGGAGCAGGGGGGCGTTACGAGCAGTACTTC.

In this sample, this clonotype turned up many times. The rearrangement joins TRBV28 to TRBJ1-1, with D possibly being TRBD1 (5 bases). V lost 4 bases, J lost 1 base, and 10 bases lay in between. Germline CDR1 reads MDHEN; CDR2 reads SYDVKM. The CDR3 contains 14 residues. The CDR3: CASSYPTANTEAFF. For the CDR3, the DNA is TGTGCCAGCAGTTACCCGACAGCGAACACTGAAGCTTTCTTT.

This clonotype was found a few times. The CDR3 nucleotides read TGTGCCAGCAGTTACTCGACAGGGAATAGCAATCAGCCCCAGCATTTT. This codes for CASSYSTGNSNQPQHF. The chain joins TRBV6-6 to TRBJ1-5; TRBD1 aligns across 7 bases. The germline V gene encodes CDR1 MNHNY and CDR2 SVGAGI (reference sequence). This CDR3 comprises 16 residues. V trimming: 0 bases; J trimming: 0 bases; junction bases outside the gene matches: 2.

The chain combines TRBV6-2 or TRBV6-3 with TRBJ2-5; D ambiguous. The J call is uncertain, as TRBJ2-1 better fits the DNA end. The germline V gene encodes CDR1 MNHEY and CDR2 SVGEGT. This CDR3 has 13 residues. The CDR3 loop is CASSYKGYETQFF. The CDR3 region has the DNA TGTGCCAGCAGTTACAAGGGTTATGAGACCCAGTTCTTC.

This clonotype has a count of ten or more. The rearrangement joins TRBV19 to TRBJ1-1; D remains ambiguous. Trimming cost V 7 bases and J 0 bases, with 18 bases left between them. Germline values: CDR1 LNHDA, CDR2 SQIVND (reference sequence). CDR3 length equals 16 residues. CDR3 nucleotide sequence: TGTGCCAGTACCCCGCTCGTTGGACGGATGAACACTGAAGCTTTCTTT. Encoded protein: CASTPLVGRMNTEAFF.

This clonotype has at least ten counts. The chain carries TRBV11-2 and TRBJ2-3, with TRBD2 matching 8 bases. Germline-derived CDR1 and CDR2 are SGHAT and FQNNGV. The trim removed 3 bases at V and 3 bases at J, leaving 5 bases unmatched. The CDR3 spans 15 residues. The CDR3 loop reads CASSFARLATDTQYF. DNA of the CDR3: TGTGCCAGCAGCTTTGCCAGACTAGCGACAGATACGCAGTATTTT.

This clonotype has ten or more counts. The CDR3 region has the DNA TGTGCCAGCAGTTTCCCCTTGTTGGACAGGGCAAGAGGGGGTGGGTCCTACGAGCAGTACTTC. It yields the protein CASSFPLLDRARGGGSYEQYF. The gene calls are TRBV28 and TRBJ2-7; TRBD1 agrees at 8 bases. V gave up 3 bases and J gave up 1 base; unmatched junction bases: 23. Germline V gene sequence: CDR1 MDHEN, CDR2 SYDVKM. The CDR3 runs 21 residues.